What follows are 8 T cell receptor beta chains derived from one specimen sequenced in a study of OX40 agonist ivuxolimab in advanced cancers. Some clones are missing from TCRdb's copy, which holds only in-frame ones; the method was immunoSEQ multiplex PCR. The table includes tens of thousands of clones, around 83% detected once. This material consisted of CD4+ or CD8+ T cells sorted from blood, taken in a trial of the OX40 agonist ivuxolimab. The receptors derive from an adult with an advanced solid tumor such as melanoma, head and neck, liver or kidney cancer.

The chain uses TRBV19 and TRBJ2-7; 8 bases fit TRBD1. With V trimmed by 7 bases and J by 6 bases, 8 bases remained unmatched. This CDR3 is built from 13 residues. CDR1 is LNHDA and CDR2 is SQIVND in the germline V gene (reference sequence). The CDR3 DNA follows: TGTGCCAGTACTGGACAGGGCTTGAGCGAGCAGTACTTC. Its protein product is CASTGQGLSEQYF.

V usage is TRBV4-2 and J usage is TRBJ1-5, with 8 bases aligning to TRBD1. Germline V gene sequence: CDR1 LGHNA, CDR2 YNFKEQ. The CDR3 has 16 amino acids. The junction had 11 bases not matched to a gene; V was cut back by 6 bases and J by 4 bases. The CDR3 coding sequence is TGTGCCAGCAGTCAGCGGACAGGGAGAGGGAATCAGCCCCAGCATTTT. It specifies CASSQRTGRGNQPQHF.

The rearrangement joins TRBV11-2 to TRBJ2-3, with 11 bases fitting TRBD2. Losses at the gene ends were 3 bases for V and 4 bases for J; bases not matched to a gene: 6. The V gene's germline CDR1 is SGHAT and CDR2 FQNNGV. The CDR3 runs 16 residues. The CDR3 region is CASSLVAGGPADTQYF. CDR3 bases: TGTGCCAGCAGCTTGGTAGCGGGGGGGCCCGCAGATACGCAGTATTTT.

The V and J genes are TRBV30 and TRBJ2-7; the D gene is possibly TRBD2 (7 bases). Germline CDR1 reads GTSNPN; CDR2 reads SVGIG (reference sequence). V was cut by 0 bases and J by 1 base, with 13 bases left in between. The CDR3 is 15 residues long. Here the CDR3 reads CAWSVGGARSYEQYF. Here the CDR3 DNA reads TGTGCCTGGAGTGTAGGGGGGGCCAGATCCTACGAGCAGTACTTC.

The V and J genes are TRBV18 and TRBJ2-7; D tentatively reads TRBD1 or TRBD2 (6 bases each). The CDR3 runs to 17 residues. Germline V lookup: CDR1 KGHSH, CDR2 LQKENI. V gave up 3 bases and J gave up 4 bases, with 22 bases separating them. The CDR3 loop reads CASSPEVGGGPKYEQYF. As DNA, the CDR3 is TGTGCCAGCTCACCTGAGGTCGGGGGCGGACCAAAATACGAGCAGTACTTC.

The chain employs TRBV7-2 and TRBJ1-1, with 7 bases lining up with TRBD1. Unmatched junction bases numbered 10, after V lost 6 bases and J lost 3 bases. This CDR3 is built from 15 residues. Germline CDR1 SGHTA, CDR2 FQGNSA. CDR3 residues: CASSHTRQGDTEAFF. CDR3 DNA: TGTGCCAGCAGTCATACTAGACAGGGTGACACTGAAGCTTTCTTT.

The chain employs TRBV5-4 and TRBJ2-7; 7 positions agree with TRBD1. Germline values: CDR1 SGHNT, CDR2 YYREEE (reference sequence). CDR3 length equals 14 residues. J lost 4 bases, V lost 4 bases, and 8 bases had no gene match. CDR3 protein: CASSLGQLIYEQYF. CDR3 sequence (DNA): TGTGCCAGCAGCCTGGGACAGTTGATTTACGAGCAGTACTTC.

The chain employs TRBV2 and TRBJ2-7; D is undetermined. Germline CDR1 reads SNHLY; CDR2 reads FYNNEI. This CDR3 has 13 amino acids. With 5 bases removed from V and 2 bases from J, the gap between germline ends came to 10 bases. This CDR3 is CASSPRATYEQYF. As DNA, the CDR3 is TGTGCCAGCAGTCCCCGGGCCACCTACGAGCAGTACTTC.